The rows below give T cell receptor beta chains drawn from one sample of a study of T cell repertoires in cytomegalovirus infection. TCRdb recomputed calls from the reads with MiXCR, one row per CDR3 protein. The table lists roughly 700,000 distinct CDR3 sequences, 33% of them singletons. Their cognate antigens are unknown. This specimen consisted of cultured PBMCs, obtained from culture after CMV antigen stimulation. Source of these receptors: a human donor in good health (CMV status not recorded). Some clones in this sample may be carry-over from other donors' samples. The CDR3 runs from the conserved cysteine through the conserved F or W. Each record gives: CDR3 DNA, CDR3 protein, J gene, D gene, clone size, V gene. D genes are given only for firm matches. Clone size is given for some rows only: seen once, a few or many times, or a class if the clone is expanded.

TGTGCCAGCAGCTTAGCGGGGACGGGAGCACTCTACGAGCAGTACTTC,CASSLAGTGALYEQYF,TRBJ2-7,NA,few,TRBV7-8
TGTGCCAGCAGCTTAGACAGACCCCAAGAGACCCAGTACTTC,CASSLDRPQETQYF,TRBJ2-5,NA,NA,TRBV7-6
TGTGCCAGTAGTCCTCGGGGACTAGCGGGAGAGGGGGAGACCCAGTACTTC,CASSPRGLAGEGETQYF,TRBJ2-5,TRBD2,NA,TRBV19
TGTGCCAGCAGTTCCCTTGACATTTCAAATCAGCCCCAGCATTTT,CASSSLDISNQPQHF,TRBJ1-5,NA,few,TRBV12-3/TRBV12-4
TGTGCCAGTAGCCCCGGCCCAATTAAGGGGAGTTACGAGCAGTACTTC,CASSPGPIKGSYEQYF,TRBJ2-7,NA,few,TRBV19
TGTGCCAGCACCATGGGGGGACTAGCGGCCTACGAGCAGTACTTC,CASTMGGLAAYEQYF,TRBJ2-7,TRBD2,few,TRBV6-1
TGTGCCAGCAGTCCCGGCGGCACGAGCGGAGAGACCCAGTACTTC,CASSPGGTSGETQYF,TRBJ2-5,NA,NA,TRBV28
TGTGCCAGCAGCTTCCCCCTAGCGGGGAGATCCTACGAGCAGTACTTC,CASSFPLAGRSYEQYF,TRBJ2-7,TRBD2,many,TRBV7-2
TGCAGTGCTAGCTCCGGTTTGGGTGGGTATCAGCCCCAGCATTTT,CSASSGLGGYQPQHF,TRBJ1-5,NA,NA,TRBV20-1
TGTGCCAGCAGCCCCAGGGGGATCAATCAGCCCCAGCATTTT,CASSPRGINQPQHF,TRBJ1-5,TRBD1,many,TRBV7-2
TGTGCCAGCCGACAGGGGGCTTGGCAAGAGACCCAGTACTTC,CASRQGAWQETQYF,TRBJ2-5,TRBD1,NA,TRBV7-2
TGCAGTGCGCTACAGGGATCGAAAGGCTACACCTTC,CSALQGSKGYTF,TRBJ1-2,NA,NA,TRBV20-1
TGTGCCATCAGCTGGGGGGGCAGTGAAAAACTGTTTTTT,CAISWGGSEKLFF,TRBJ1-4,NA,NA,TRBV15
TGTGCCAGCAGCTTAGCGCACAGGGCTGGAAACACCATATATTTT,CASSLAHRAGNTIYF,TRBJ1-3,NA,few,TRBV7-2
TGTGCCAGCAGCCCCGGATGGGGAGACAACACTGAAGCTTTCTTT,CASSPGWGDNTEAFF,TRBJ1-1,NA,NA,TRBV7-6
TGTGCTAGTGGGACAGGGCACGGAGGCAATGAGCAGTTCTTC,CASGTGHGGNEQFF,TRBJ2-1,TRBD1,NA,TRBV12-5
TGCAGTGCTAGGAAAACTTTTCGAGGGGATACGCAGTATTTT,CSARKTFRGDTQYF,TRBJ2-3,NA,NA,TRBV20-1
TGTGCCAGCCGCACAGGGGTATTGAACACCATATATTTT,CASRTGVLNTIYF,TRBJ1-3,TRBD1,NA,TRBV12-3/TRBV12-4
TGTGCCAGCAAGATGACAGATACGCAGTATTTT,CASKMTDTQYF,TRBJ2-3,NA,few,TRBV12-3/TRBV12-4
TGTGCCAGCAGCTTAACTCGGGACAGGCTACGGGGAGGTAGCACAGATACGCAGTATTTT,CASSLTRDRLRGGSTDTQYF,TRBJ2-3,TRBD1,few,TRBV7-9
TGTGCCAGCAGCTTTTCCACGGGGGGCGAGAGTGGAAACACCATATATTTT,CASSFSTGGESGNTIYF,TRBJ1-3,NA,many,TRBV7-6
TGTGCCAGCAGCTTAGTACTGGACAGGGGCCCTGAAAAACTGTTTTTT,CASSLVLDRGPEKLFF,TRBJ1-4,TRBD1,NA,TRBV7-2
TGTGCCAGCAGGCGGATAGCGGGGGACCCTTACAATGAGCAGTTCTTC,CASRRIAGDPYNEQFF,TRBJ2-1,TRBD2,NA,TRBV6-4
TGCAGTGCTAGAGTTGGGGGTCTGAACACTGAAGCTTTCTTT,CSARVGGLNTEAFF,TRBJ1-1,NA,NA,TRBV20-1
TGTGCCAGCACCTGGGGGACAGGGGTTCAGCCCCAGCATTTT,CASTWGTGVQPQHF,TRBJ1-5,TRBD1,few,TRBV12-3/TRBV12-4
TGTGCCAGCAGTTTGGCAGCGAAGAACACTGAAGCTTTCTTT,CASSLAAKNTEAFF,TRBJ1-1,NA,NA,TRBV6-6
TGTGCCAGTAGTATTGGTCGGGTTGTGGGACAGCATTTT,CASSIGRVVGQHF,TRBJ1-5,NA,many,TRBV19
TGTGCCAGCAGTTTAGCGCAGCTCAACTATGGCTACACCTTC,CASSLAQLNYGYTF,TRBJ1-2,NA,few,TRBV12-3/TRBV12-4
TGTGCCAGCAGCGTCAGCCCCCGGGACAGTGAAGAGACCCAGTACTTC,CASSVSPRDSEETQYF,TRBJ2-5,TRBD1,few,TRBV7-9
TGTGCCGTCGAGGCCAGAGGACAAGAGACCCAGTACTTC,CAVEARGQETQYF,TRBJ2-5,NA,NA,TRBV28
TGTGCCAGCAGCTTGTCTAGCGGGCCCAACAATGAGCAGTTCTTC,CASSLSSGPNNEQFF,TRBJ2-1,TRBD2,once,TRBV11-2
TGCAGCGTTATCCCCCGACCTGTAAACTATGGCTACACCTTC,CSVIPRPVNYGYTF,TRBJ1-2,NA,NA,TRBV29-1
TGTGCCACCAGCACCGGACTAGCGGGTAACACAGATACGCAGTATTTT,CATSTGLAGNTDTQYF,TRBJ2-3,TRBD2,NA,TRBV15
TGTGCCAGCAGCCCAGCAGGGGAGGAGGGAGAGACCCAGTACTTC,CASSPAGEEGETQYF,TRBJ2-5,NA,few,TRBV28
TGTGCCAGTAGTATTAGCCTGAACACTGAAGCTTTCTTT,CASSISLNTEAFF,TRBJ1-1,NA,NA,TRBV19
TGTGCCAGCAGCTTGGAAATAAGAGATACTGAAGCTTTCTTT,CASSLEIRDTEAFF,TRBJ1-1,NA,NA,TRBV5-6
TGTGCCAGCAGTCCGTTTGAAGAGCAGTACTTC,CASSPFEEQYF,TRBJ2-7,NA,NA,TRBV5-3
TGTGCCAGCAGGGGCGGACAGCGTTGGGAGACCCAGTACTTC,CASRGGQRWETQYF,TRBJ2-5,NA,NA,TRBV2
TGTGCCAGCAGCTTAATTCGGGTGAACACTGAAGCTTTCTTT,CASSLIRVNTEAFF,TRBJ1-1,NA,NA,TRBV7-4
TGTGCCAGCAGCTATAACCGGGGGGAGTACAATGAGCAGTTCTTC,CASSYNRGEYNEQFF,TRBJ2-1,TRBD2,NA,TRBV11-2
TGTGCCAGCAGCTTAGGACAGGACTACTATGGCTACACCTTC,CASSLGQDYYGYTF,TRBJ1-2,NA,NA,TRBV7-9
TGCGCCAGCAGTCTTAGCGGGGGATTTCAAGAGACCCAGTACTTC,CASSLSGGFQETQYF,TRBJ2-5,TRBD2,few,TRBV4-1
TGTGCCAGCAGCTCGGGGCGGGACAGGGTGCGTCGAGAGACCCAGTACTTC,CASSSGRDRVRRETQYF,TRBJ2-5,TRBD1,many,TRBV7-8
TGCAGCGCTCCCAGACTAGCGGATGCCACAGATACGCAGTATTTT,CSAPRLADATDTQYF,TRBJ2-3,TRBD2,NA,TRBV29-1
TGTGCCAGCAGCCCTCCGGGACAGGGGGCCGAAAAACTGTTTTTT,CASSPPGQGAEKLFF,TRBJ1-4,TRBD1,few,TRBV7-2
TGTGCCAGCAAGCGGGGGGGGCCGGAAGAGACCCAGTACTTC,CASKRGGPEETQYF,TRBJ2-5,TRBD2,NA,TRBV7-2
TGTGCCAGCAGCCAGTCGGGTGCCATTAATGAAAAACTGTTTTTT,CASSQSGAINEKLFF,TRBJ1-4,NA,NA,TRBV11-2
TGTGCCAGTAGTATTGAGGGGTGGCGCTATAGCAATCAGCCCCAGCATTTT,CASSIEGWRYSNQPQHF,TRBJ1-5,NA,NA,TRBV19
TGTGCCAGCAGAGGACAGGGGAACACAGATACGCAGTATTTT,CASRGQGNTDTQYF,TRBJ2-3,TRBD1,few,TRBV6-1
TGCAGTGCTCGAGGCCCCGCTGGGGGGGAAGAGACCCAGTACTTC,CSARGPAGGEETQYF,TRBJ2-5,TRBD2,NA,TRBV20-1
TGTGCCAGCAAGGCCCCGGGATGGAGCACAGATACGCAGTATTTT,CASKAPGWSTDTQYF,TRBJ2-3,NA,few,TRBV6-8
TGTGCCAGCAGCCCCCCAGGGACGGCCGCTACACTGGTTTTCTTT,CASSPPGTAATLVFF,TRBJ1-1,NA,NA,TRBV5-4
TGCAGTGCTAGAGATGCCCCGTATGATACACAGAGTGAGCAGTTCTTC,CSARDAPYDTQSEQFF,TRBJ2-1,NA,NA,TRBV20-1
TGTGCCAGCAGTTTAAGACAGTTCCCACTGGTCGAGCAGTACTTC,CASSLRQFPLVEQYF,TRBJ2-7,NA,NA,TRBV6-5
TGTGCCAGCAGCTTACGGGAGGGGGCTGATTCACCCCTCCACTTT,CASSLREGADSPLHF,TRBJ1-6,TRBD1,many,TRBV7-8
TGTGCCATCAGTGAGGCTAGCGGGAGGTCGACCCAGACCCAGTACTTC,CAISEASGRSTQTQYF,TRBJ2-5,TRBD2,few,TRBV10-3
TGTGCCAGCACCCCGGGACAGGGTACAGATACGCAGTATTTT,CASTPGQGTDTQYF,TRBJ2-3,TRBD1,NA,TRBV7-9
TGTGCCTGGAAACGACAGGATCTGAGGGGCTACACCTTC,CAWKRQDLRGYTF,TRBJ1-2,NA,NA,TRBV30
TGCAGTTCCTCTCGCGGGAATGGAGGCTACACCTTC,CSSSRGNGGYTF,TRBJ1-2,NA,once,TRBV20-1